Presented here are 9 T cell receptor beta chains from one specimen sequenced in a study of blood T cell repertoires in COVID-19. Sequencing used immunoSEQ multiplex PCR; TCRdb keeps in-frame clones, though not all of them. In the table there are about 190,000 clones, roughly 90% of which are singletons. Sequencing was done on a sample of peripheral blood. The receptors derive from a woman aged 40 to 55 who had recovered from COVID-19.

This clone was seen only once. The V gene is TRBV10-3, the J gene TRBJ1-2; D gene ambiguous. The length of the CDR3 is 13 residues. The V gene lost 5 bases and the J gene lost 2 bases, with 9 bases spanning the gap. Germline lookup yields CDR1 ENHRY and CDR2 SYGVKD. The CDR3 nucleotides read TGTGCCATCAGTCCCCAGGCCAACTATGGCTACACCTTC. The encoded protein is CAISPQANYGYTF.

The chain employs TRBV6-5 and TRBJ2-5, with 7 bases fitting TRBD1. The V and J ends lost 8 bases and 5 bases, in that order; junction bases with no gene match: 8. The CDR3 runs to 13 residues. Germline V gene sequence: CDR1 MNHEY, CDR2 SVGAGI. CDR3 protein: CASEGTDGETQYF. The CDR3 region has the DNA TGTGCCAGCGAGGGGACAGATGGCGAGACCCAGTACTTC.

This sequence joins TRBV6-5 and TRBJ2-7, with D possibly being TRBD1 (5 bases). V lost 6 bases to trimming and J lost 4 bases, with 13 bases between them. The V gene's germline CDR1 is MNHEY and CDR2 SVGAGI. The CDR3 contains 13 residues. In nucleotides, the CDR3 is TGTGCCAGCAGGGACAACTTAGGGTACGAGCAGTACTTC. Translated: CASRDNLGYEQYF.

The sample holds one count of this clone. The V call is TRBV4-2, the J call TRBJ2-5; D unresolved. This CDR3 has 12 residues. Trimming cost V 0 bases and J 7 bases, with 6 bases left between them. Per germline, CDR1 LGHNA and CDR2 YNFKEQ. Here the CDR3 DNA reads TGTGCCAGCAGCCAAGATCTCGTGACCCAGTACTTC. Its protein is CASSQDLVTQYF.

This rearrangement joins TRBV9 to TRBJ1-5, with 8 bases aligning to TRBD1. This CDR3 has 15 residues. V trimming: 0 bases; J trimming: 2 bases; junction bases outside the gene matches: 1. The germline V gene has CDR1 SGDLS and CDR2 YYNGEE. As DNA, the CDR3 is TGTGCCAGCAGCGTAGAGACAGGGGGCAATCAGCCCCAGCATTTT. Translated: CASSVETGGNQPQHF. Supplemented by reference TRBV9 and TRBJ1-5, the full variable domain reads DSGVTQTPKHLITATGQRVTLRCSPRSGDLSVYWYQQSLDQGLQFLIQYYNGEERAKGNILERFSAQQFPDLHSELNLSSLELGDSALYFCASSVETGGNQPQHFGDGTRLSIL.

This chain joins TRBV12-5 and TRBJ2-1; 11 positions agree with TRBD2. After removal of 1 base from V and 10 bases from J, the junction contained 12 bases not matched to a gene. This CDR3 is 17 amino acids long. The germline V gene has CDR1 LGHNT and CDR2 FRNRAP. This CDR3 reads CASGLERVAGGGGEQFF. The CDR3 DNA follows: TGTGCTAGTGGTTTGGAGAGGGTAGCGGGAGGGGGAGGGGAGCAGTTCTTC.

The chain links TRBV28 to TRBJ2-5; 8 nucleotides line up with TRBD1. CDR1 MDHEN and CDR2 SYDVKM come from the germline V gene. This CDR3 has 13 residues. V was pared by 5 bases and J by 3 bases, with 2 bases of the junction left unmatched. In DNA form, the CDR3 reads TGTGCCAGCAGTAGGGACAGGAAAGAGACCCAGTACTTC. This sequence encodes CASSRDRKETQYF.

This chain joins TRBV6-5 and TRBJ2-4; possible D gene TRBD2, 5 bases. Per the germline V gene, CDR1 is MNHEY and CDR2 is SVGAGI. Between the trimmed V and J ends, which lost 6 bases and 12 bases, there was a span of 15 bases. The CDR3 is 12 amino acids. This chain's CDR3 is CASSSTHAGQYF. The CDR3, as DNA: TGTGCCAGCAGCTCCACCCATGCGGGTCAGTACTTC.

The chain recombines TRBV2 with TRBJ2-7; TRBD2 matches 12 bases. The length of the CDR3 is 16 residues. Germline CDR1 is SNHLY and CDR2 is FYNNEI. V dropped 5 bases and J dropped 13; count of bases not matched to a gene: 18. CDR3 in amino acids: CASSRLAGDSFYEPYF. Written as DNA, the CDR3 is TGTGCCAGCAGTAGACTAGCGGGGGATTCATTCTACGAGCCTTACTTC.